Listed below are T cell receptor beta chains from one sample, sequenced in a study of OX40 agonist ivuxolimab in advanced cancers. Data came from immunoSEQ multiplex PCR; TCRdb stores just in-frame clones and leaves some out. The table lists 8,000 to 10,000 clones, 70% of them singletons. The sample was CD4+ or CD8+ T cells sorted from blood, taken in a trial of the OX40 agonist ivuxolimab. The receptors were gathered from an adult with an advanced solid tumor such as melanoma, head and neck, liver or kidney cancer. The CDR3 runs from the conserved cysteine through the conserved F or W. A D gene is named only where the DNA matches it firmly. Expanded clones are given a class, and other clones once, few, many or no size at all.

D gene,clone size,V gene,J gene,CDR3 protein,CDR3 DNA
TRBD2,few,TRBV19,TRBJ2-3,CASSNLAGDTDTQYF,TGTGCCAGTAGTAATCTAGCGGGAGATACAGATACGCAGTATTTT
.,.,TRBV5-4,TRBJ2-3,CASSPNLRGGDTQYF,TGTGCCAGCAGCCCAAACCTCAGGGGTGGGGATACGCAGTATTTT
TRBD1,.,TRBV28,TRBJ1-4,CASSPGTAWGKLFF,TGTGCCAGCAGTCCCGGGACAGCATGGGGAAAACTGTTTTTT
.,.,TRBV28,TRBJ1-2,CASSFPGDYGYTF,TGTGCCAGCAGTTTCCCAGGCGACTATGGCTACACCTTC
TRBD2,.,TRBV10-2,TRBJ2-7,CASSEQRGATYEQYF,TGCGCCAGCAGTGAGCAGCGGGGGGCGACCTACGAGCAGTACTTC
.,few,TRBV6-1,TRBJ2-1,CASSEPGRRNNEQFF,TGTGCCAGCAGTGAACCGGGACGGAGGAACAATGAGCAGTTCTTC
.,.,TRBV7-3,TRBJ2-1,CASSVWAGNEQFF,TGTGCCAGCAGCGTATGGGCGGGGAATGAGCAGTTCTTC
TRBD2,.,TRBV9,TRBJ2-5,CASSVDGTSGETQYF,TGTGCCAGCAGCGTAGACGGGACTAGTGGGGAGACCCAGTACTTC
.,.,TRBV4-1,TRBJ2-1,CASSQQIAIDNEQFF,TGCGCCAGCAGCCAACAGATAGCTATAGACAATGAGCAGTTCTTC
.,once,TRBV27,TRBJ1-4,CASSLAGPNEKLFF,TGTGCCAGCAGTTTAGCAGGGCCTAATGAAAAACTGTTTTTT
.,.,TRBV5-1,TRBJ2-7,CASSWASGHSYEQYF,TGCGCCAGCAGCTGGGCCTCAGGCCATTCCTACGAGCAGTACTTC
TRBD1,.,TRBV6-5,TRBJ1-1,CASSLSGQAPEAFF,TGTGCCAGCAGCCTATCGGGACAGGCCCCTGAAGCTTTCTTT
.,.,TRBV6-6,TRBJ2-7,CASSLVYEQYF,TGTGCCAGCAGCCTCGTTTACGAGCAGTACTTC
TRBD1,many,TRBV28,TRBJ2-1,CASSLRTGVLEQFF,TGTGCCAGCAGTTTGCGGACAGGGGTTTTAGAGCAGTTCTTC
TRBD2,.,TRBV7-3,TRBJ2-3,CASSLAGGLDTQYF,TGTGCCAGCAGCTTAGCGGGGGGATTAGATACGCAGTATTTT
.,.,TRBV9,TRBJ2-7,CASSVGWSSYEQYF,TGTGCCAGCAGCGTAGGTTGGAGCTCCTACGAGCAGTACTTC
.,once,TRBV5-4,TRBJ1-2,CASSLGQTRNYGHTF,TGTGCCAGCAGCTTGGGACAGACTCGGAACTATGGCCACACCTTC
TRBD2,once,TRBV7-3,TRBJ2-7,CASSLWSGGSYEQYF,TGTGCCAGCAGCTTATGGTCGGGAGGGTCCTACGAGCAGTACTTC
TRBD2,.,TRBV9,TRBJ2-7,CASSGERGFSYEQYF,TGTGCCAGCAGCGGAGAGCGGGGGTTCTCCTACGAGCAGTACTTC
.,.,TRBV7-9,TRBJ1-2,CASSLTGYTF,TGTGCCAGCAGCTTAACTGGCTACACCTTC
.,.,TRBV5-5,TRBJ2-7,CASSFTSLYEQYF,TGTGCCAGCAGCTTTACCAGCCTATACGAGCAGTACTTC
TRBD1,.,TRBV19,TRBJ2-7,CASSTFFQTGGDEQYF,TGTGCCAGTAGTACTTTCTTTCAGACAGGGGGCGACGAGCAGTACTTC